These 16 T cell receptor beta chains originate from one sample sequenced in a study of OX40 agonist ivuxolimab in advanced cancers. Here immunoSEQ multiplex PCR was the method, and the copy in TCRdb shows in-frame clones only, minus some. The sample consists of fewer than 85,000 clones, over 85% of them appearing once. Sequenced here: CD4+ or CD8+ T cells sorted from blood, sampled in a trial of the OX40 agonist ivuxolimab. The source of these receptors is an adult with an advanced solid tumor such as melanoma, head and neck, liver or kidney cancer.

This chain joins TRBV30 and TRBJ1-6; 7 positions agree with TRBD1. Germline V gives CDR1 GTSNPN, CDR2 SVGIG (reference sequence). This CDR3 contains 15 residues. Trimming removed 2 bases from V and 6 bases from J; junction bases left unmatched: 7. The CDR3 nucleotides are TGTGCCTGGAGTTATAATACAGGGGCTAATTCACCCCTCCACTTT. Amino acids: CAWSYNTGANSPLHF.

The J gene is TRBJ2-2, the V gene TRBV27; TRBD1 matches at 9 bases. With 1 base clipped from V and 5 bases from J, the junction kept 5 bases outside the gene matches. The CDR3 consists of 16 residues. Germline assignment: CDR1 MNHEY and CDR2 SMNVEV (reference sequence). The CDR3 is CASSLFTQGATGELFF. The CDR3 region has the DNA TGTGCCAGCAGTTTATTTACACAGGGGGCAACCGGGGAGCTGTTTTTT.

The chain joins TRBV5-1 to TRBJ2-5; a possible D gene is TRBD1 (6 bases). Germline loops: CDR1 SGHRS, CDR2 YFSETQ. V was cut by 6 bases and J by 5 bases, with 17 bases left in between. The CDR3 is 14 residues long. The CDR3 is CASTLLGAVETQYF. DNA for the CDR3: TGCGCCAGCACCCTCCTGGGGGCGGTGGAGACCCAGTACTTC.

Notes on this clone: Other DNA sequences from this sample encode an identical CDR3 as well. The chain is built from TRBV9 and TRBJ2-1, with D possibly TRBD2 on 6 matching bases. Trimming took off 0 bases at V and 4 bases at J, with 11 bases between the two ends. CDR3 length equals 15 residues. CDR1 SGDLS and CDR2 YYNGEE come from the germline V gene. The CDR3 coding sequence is TGTGCCAGCAGCGTAGGAGGCGGGGCGTACAATGAGCAGTTCTTC. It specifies CASSVGGGAYNEQFF.

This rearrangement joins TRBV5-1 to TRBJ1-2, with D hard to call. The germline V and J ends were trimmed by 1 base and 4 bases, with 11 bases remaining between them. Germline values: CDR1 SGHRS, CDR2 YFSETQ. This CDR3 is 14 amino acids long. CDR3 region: CASSLTAVGYGYTF. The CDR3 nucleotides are TGCGCCAGCAGCTTGACAGCGGTCGGCTATGGCTACACCTTC.

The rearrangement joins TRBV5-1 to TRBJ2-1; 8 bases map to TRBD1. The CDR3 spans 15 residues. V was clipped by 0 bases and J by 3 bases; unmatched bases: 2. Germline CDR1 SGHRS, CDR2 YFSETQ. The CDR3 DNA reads TGCGCCAGCAGCTTGGAGACAGGGGTCTACAATGAGCAGTTCTTC. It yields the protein CASSLETGVYNEQFF.

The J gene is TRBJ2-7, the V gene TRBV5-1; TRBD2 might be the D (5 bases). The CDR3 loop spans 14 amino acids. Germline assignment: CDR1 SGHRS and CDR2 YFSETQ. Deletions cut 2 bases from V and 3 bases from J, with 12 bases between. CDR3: CASSFEDSRYEQYF. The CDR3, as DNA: TGCGCCAGCAGCTTCGAGGACTCCCGCTACGAGCAGTACTTC.

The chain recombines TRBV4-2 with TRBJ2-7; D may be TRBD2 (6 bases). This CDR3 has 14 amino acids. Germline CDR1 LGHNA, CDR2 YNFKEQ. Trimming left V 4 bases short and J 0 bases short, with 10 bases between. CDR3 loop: CASSPTSTSYEQYF. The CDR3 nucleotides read TGTGCCAGCAGCCCCACTAGCACCTCCTACGAGCAGTACTTC.

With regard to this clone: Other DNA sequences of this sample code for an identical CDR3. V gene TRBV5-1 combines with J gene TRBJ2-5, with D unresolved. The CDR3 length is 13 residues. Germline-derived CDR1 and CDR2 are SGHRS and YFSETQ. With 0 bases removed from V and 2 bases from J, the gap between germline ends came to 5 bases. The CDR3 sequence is CASSLGRQETQYF. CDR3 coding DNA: TGCGCCAGCAGCTTGGGACGGCAAGAGACCCAGTACTTC. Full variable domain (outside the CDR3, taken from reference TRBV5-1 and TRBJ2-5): KAGVTQTPRYLIKTRGQQVTLSCSPISGHRSVSWYQQTPGQGLQFLFEYFSETQRNKGNFPGRFSGRQFSNSRSEMNVSTLELGDSALYLCASSLGRQETQYFGPGTRLLVL.

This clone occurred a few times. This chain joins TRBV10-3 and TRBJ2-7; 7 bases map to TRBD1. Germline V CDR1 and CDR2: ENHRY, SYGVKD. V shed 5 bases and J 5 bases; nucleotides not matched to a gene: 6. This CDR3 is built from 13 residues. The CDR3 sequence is CAISPDRDHEQYF. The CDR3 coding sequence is TGTGCCATCAGTCCCGACAGGGACCACGAGCAGTACTTC.

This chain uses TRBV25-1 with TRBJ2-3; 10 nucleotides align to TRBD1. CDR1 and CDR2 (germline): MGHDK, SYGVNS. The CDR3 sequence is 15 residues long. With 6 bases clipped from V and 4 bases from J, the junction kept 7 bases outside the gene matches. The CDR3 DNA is TGTGCCAGCAGGGAGGGACAGGGGATCTCAGATACGCAGTATTTT. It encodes CASREGQGISDTQYF.

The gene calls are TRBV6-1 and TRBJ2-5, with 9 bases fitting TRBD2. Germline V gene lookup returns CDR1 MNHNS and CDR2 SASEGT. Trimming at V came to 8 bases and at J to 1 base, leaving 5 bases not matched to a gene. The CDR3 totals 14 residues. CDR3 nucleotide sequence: TGTGCCAGCGGAACACTAGCGGGCCAAGAGACCCAGTACTTC. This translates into CASGTLAGQETQYF.

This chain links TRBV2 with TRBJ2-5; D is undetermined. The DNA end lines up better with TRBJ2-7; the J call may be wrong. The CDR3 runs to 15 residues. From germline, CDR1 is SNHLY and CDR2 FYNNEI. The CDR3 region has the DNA TGTGCCAGCAGTGTCCGCAGAGAGTTCCTGGACGAGCAGTACTTC. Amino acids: CASSVRREFLDEQYF.

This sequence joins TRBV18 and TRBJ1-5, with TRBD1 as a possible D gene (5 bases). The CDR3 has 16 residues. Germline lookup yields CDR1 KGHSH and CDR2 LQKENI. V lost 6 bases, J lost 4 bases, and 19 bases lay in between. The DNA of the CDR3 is TGTGCCAGCTCCCGGCTGGCAGGGTCAAAGAATCAGCCCCAGCATTTT. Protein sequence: CASSRLAGSKNQPQHF.

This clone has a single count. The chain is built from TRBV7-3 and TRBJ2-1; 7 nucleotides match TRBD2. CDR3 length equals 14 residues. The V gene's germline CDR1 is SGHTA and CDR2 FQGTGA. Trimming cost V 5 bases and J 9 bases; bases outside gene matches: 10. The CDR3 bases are TGTGCCAGCAGCATAAACACGGGGGGTGGTGAGCAGTTCTTC. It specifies CASSINTGGGEQFF. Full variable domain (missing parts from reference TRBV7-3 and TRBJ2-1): GAGVSQTPSNKVTEKGKYVELRCDPISGHTALYWYRQSLGQGPEFLIYFQGTGAADDSGLPNDRFFAVRPEGSVSTLKIQRTERGDSAVYLCASSINTGGGEQFFGPGTRLTVL.

The CDR3 here is CATLAGAFNEQFF. CDR3 sequence (DNA): TGTGCCACACTAGCGGGAGCCTTCAATGAGCAGTTCTTC. This chain connects TRBV10-3 to TRBJ2-1; 11 nucleotides match TRBD2. Germline CDR1 and CDR2: ENHRY and SYGVKD. The CDR3 length is 13 residues. V lost 10 bases to trimming and J lost 6 bases; unmatched junction nucleotides: 5.